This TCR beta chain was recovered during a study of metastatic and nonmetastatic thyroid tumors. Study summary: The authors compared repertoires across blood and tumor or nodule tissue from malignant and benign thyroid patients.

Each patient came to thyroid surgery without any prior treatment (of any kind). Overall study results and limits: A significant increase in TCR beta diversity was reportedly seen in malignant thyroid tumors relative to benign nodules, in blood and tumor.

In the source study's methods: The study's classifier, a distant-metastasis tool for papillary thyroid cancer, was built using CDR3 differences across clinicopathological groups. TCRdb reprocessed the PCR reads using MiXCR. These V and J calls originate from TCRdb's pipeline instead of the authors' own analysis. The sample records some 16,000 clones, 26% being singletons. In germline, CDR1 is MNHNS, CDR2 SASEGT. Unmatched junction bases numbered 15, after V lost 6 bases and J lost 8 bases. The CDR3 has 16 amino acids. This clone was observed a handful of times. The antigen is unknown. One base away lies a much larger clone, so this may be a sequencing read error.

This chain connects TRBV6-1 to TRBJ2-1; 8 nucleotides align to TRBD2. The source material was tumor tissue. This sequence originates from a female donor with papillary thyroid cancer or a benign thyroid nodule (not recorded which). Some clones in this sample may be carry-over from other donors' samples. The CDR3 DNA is TGTGCCAGCAGACCCCAGCGGGAGAGGAGTCGCTATGAGCAGTTCTTC. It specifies CASRPQRERSRYEQFF.